The next 11 T cell receptor beta chains were all read from a single sample in a study of CD8+CD57+ T cells in acquired aplastic anemia. All patients picked for sequencing had shown, by flow cytometry, an expansion of CD8+CD57+ cells. Template material for TCR beta VDJ and CDR3 profiling consisted of genomic DNA. TCRdb analysed the reads with MiXCR anew, one entry per CDR3 protein. Here the sample spans about 170,000 distinct CDR3 sequences, about 45% being singletons. The source material was sorted CD4+, CD8+, or CD8+CD57+ T cells (not recorded which) from PBMCs. The receptors originated from a human donor with aplastic anemia.

As concerns this clonotype: A much larger clone sits a single nucleotide away, making a read error possible. J is TRBJ1-6 and V is TRBV6-5, with 8 bases matching TRBD1. CDR3 size: 17 residues. Per the germline V gene, CDR1 is MNHEY and CDR2 is SVGAGI. CDR3 nucleotides: TGTGCCAGCAGTTACCGGCAGGGGGCTAGTTATAAGTCACCCCTCCACTTT. Amino acids: CASSYRQGASYKSPLHF.

In its sample, this clonotype was seen many times. The chain carries TRBV6-5 and TRBJ1-1; D call uncertain. V lost 2 bases, J lost 5 bases, and 3 bases lay in between. The CDR3 covers 11 residues. The germline gives CDR1 MNHEY, CDR2 SVGAGI. The CDR3 DNA reads as TGTGCCAGCAGTTACGGGACTGAAGCTTTCTTT. Amino acids: CASSYGTEAFF.

Of note for this clonotype: A much larger clone differs by one base, so this may be a read error. The chain joins TRBV7-9 to TRBJ2-7; the D gene is possibly TRBD1 (6 bases). Looked up from germline, CDR1 is SEHNR and CDR2 is FQNEAQ (reference sequence). The V gene lost 5 bases and the J gene lost 3 bases, with 17 bases spanning the gap. This CDR3 is built from 15 residues. The CDR3 DNA reads TGTGCCAGCAGCCTACACAGGGTGTTCCTCTACGAGCAGTACTTC. This gives the protein CASSLHRVFLYEQYF.

The genes are TRBV2 and TRBJ1-6; D unclear. Germline CDR1 is SNHLY and CDR2 is FYNNEI. V was trimmed by 10 bases and J by 8 bases, leaving 6 bases between them. The CDR3 loop spans 10 amino acids. CDR3: CATLHSPLHF. CDR3 bases: TGTGCCACGTTACATTCACCCCTCCACTTT.

The chain carries TRBV11-2 and TRBJ1-3; 9 bases agree with TRBD1. Germline V CDR1 and CDR2: SGHAT, FQNNGV. The CDR3 contains 17 residues. With 2 bases clipped from V and 3 bases from J, the junction kept 8 bases outside the gene matches. The chain's CDR3 is CASSLTPGQGYGNTIYF. DNA for the CDR3: TGTGCCAGCAGCTTAACCCCGGGACAGGGCTATGGAAACACCATATATTTT.

The chain is built from TRBV2 and TRBJ2-5; D gene unclear. Trimming removed 3 bases from V and 5 bases from J, with 16 bases in between. CDR1 is SNHLY, CDR2 FYNNEI, per germline. CDR3 length: 15 residues. The CDR3 here is CASSDGEDPTETQYF. CDR3 sequence (DNA): TGTGCCAGCAGTGATGGAGAGGACCCGACGGAGACCCAGTACTTC.

This chain uses TRBV15 with TRBJ1-1; D might be TRBD1 (5 bases). This CDR3 has 15 amino acids. Germline assignment: CDR1 LNHNV and CDR2 YYDKDF (reference sequence). The V end was cut by 2 bases, the J end by 4 bases, with 14 bases between. CDR3 loop: CATSRLGPPSTEAFF. The CDR3 DNA is TGTGCCACCAGCAGATTGGGACCGCCAAGCACTGAAGCTTTCTTT.

Ten or more counts support this clonotype. The chain is built from TRBV19 and TRBJ2-3; 7 positions agree with TRBD2. The CDR3 loop spans 16 amino acids. The J segment lost 2 bases and the V segment lost 6 bases, leaving 11 bases of the junction unmatched. Germline lookup yields CDR1 LNHDA and CDR2 SQIVND (reference sequence). Here the CDR3 reads CASRKEGTILTDTQYF. CDR3 sequence (DNA): TGTGCCAGTAGAAAAGAGGGGACTATCCTCACAGATACGCAGTATTTT.

Details on this clonotype: A much larger clonotype is one base distant, so this may be a read error. The chain uses TRBV11-2 and TRBJ2-2; D possibly corresponds to TRBD2 (5 bases). CDR1 is SGHAT and CDR2 is FQNNGV in the germline V gene. There are 13 residues in the CDR3. CDR3 loop: CASSLGPSGELLF. CDR3 in DNA: TGTGCCAGCAGCTTAGGTCCTTCCGGGGAGCTGCTTTTT. Together with reference TRBV11-2 and TRBJ2-2, the CDR3 gives the full variable domain: EAGVAQSPRYKIIEKRQSVAFWCNPISGHATLYWYQQILGQGPKLLIQFQNNGVVDDSQLPKDRFSAERLKGVDSTLKIQPAKLEDSAVYLCASSLGPSGELLFGEGSRLTVL.

This clonotype was detected only once. V is TRBV25-1 and J is TRBJ1-1; D gene unclear. Germline V gene data show CDR1 as MGHDK and CDR2 as SYGVNS. The V end was cut by 0 bases, the J end by 1 base, with 18 bases between. This CDR3 has 18 amino acids. CDR3 sequence: CASSEYMWEGSRNTEAFF. CDR3 DNA sequence: TGTGCCAGCAGTGAATATATGTGGGAGGGTAGTAGGAACACTGAAGCTTTCTTT.

The chain joins TRBV2 to TRBJ1-6; the D gene is possibly TRBD1 (5 bases). The CDR3 is 15 amino acids. Trimming took off 6 bases at V and 3 bases at J, with 12 bases between the two ends. From germline, CDR1 is SNHLY and CDR2 FYNNEI. For the CDR3, the DNA is TGTGCCAGCAGCCCCGGGACGATCTATAATTCACCCCTCCACTTT. It yields the protein CASSPGTIYNSPLHF.